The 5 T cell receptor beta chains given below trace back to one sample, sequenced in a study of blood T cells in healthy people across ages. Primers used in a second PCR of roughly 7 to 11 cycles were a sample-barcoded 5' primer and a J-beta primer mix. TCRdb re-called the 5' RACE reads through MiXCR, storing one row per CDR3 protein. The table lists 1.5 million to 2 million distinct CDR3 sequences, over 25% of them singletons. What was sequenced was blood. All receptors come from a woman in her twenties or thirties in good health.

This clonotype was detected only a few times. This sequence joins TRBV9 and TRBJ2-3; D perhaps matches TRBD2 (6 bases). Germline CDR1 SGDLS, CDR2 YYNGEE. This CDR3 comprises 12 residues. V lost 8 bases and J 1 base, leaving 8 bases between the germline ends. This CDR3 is CARGTCTDTQYF. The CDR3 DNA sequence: TGTGCCAGGGGGACTTGCACAGATACGCAGTATTTT.

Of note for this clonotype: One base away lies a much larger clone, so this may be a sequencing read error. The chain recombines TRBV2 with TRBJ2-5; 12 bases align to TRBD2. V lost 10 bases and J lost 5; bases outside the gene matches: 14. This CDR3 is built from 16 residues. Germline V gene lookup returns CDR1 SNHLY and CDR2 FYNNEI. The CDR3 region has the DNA TGTGCCACTTCTCCCCTAGCGGGGGGGCCAGGTGAGACCCAGTACTTC. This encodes CATSPLAGGPGETQYF. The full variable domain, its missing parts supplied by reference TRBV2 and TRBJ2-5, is EPEVTQTPSHQVTQMGQEVILRCVPISNHLYFYWYRQILGQKVEFLVSFYNNEISEKSEIFDDQFSVERPDGSNFTLKIRSTKLEDSAMYFCATSPLAGGPGETQYFGPGTRLLVL.

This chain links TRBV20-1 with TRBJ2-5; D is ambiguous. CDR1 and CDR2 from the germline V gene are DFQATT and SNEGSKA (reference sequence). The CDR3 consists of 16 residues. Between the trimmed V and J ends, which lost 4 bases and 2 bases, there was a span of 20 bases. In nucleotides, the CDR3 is TGCAGTGCTACCCCCGGTCGTTTTGGGTTACAAGAGACCCAGTACTTC. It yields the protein CSATPGRFGLQETQYF.

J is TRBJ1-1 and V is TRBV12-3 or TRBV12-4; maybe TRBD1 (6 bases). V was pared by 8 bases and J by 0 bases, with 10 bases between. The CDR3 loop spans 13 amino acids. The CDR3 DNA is TGTGCCAGCGGACAGCTCCTGAACACTGAAGCTTTCTTT. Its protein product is CASGQLLNTEAFF.

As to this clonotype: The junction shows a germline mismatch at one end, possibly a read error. CDR3 sequence reads: CDSSGQSGANVLTF. The CDR3 nucleotides read TGCGACAGCAGCGGACAGAGTGGGGCCAACGTCCTGACTTTC. This chain connects TRBV10-2 to TRBJ2-6, with D tentatively TRBD1 (6 bases). Germline values: CDR1 WSHSY, CDR2 SAAADI. This CDR3 is 14 amino acids long.